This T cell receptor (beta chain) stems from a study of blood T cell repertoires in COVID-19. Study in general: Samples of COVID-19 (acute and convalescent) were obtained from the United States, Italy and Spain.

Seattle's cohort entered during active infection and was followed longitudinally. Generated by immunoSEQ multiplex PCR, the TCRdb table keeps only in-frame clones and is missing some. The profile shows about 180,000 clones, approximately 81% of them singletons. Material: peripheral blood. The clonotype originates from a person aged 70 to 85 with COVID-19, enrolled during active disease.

The CDR3 sequence: CASSLTSVSYNEQFF. CDR3 in DNA: TGTGCCAGCAGTTTAACTAGCGTATCCTACAATGAGCAGTTCTTC. The chain combines TRBV28 with TRBJ2-1, with 7 positions matching TRBD2. The V segment lost 2 bases and the J segment 1 base; nucleotides outside the gene matches: 2. CDR3 size: 15 residues. Germline assignment: CDR1 MDHEN and CDR2 SYDVKM.